The sequence of this TCR beta chain was determined in a study of T cells expressing NK-cell markers. Overall study findings and caveats: Of CD8+ T cells, about 1.0-8% belonged to dominant NKG2C+ clonotypes in several donors. Clones of NKG2C+ T cells that had expanded were of unclear HCMV specificity. The same clonotypes also predominated in the CD3+CD56-NKG2C+ fraction of several donors.

Beta-chain TCR cDNA was generated via 5'RACE template switching with UMIs. TCRdb re-called the 5' RACE reads; one entry per CDR3 protein, DNA not given. With 450,000 to 600,000 distinct CDR3 sequences in the sample, the ten largest clones hold approximately 3.6%. Notes on this clonotype: Its specificity is unknown.

This receptor was obtained from a man aged 18 to 29 in good health. The sample comprised blood T cells: a sorted CD56 or NKG2C T cell subset, CD4+ or CD8+ T cells, or bulk PBMC T cells (not recorded which).

The CDR3: CASSLLWQGKGYTF. The chain employs TRBV12-3 or TRBV12-4 and TRBJ1-2. The CDR3 runs 14 residues.